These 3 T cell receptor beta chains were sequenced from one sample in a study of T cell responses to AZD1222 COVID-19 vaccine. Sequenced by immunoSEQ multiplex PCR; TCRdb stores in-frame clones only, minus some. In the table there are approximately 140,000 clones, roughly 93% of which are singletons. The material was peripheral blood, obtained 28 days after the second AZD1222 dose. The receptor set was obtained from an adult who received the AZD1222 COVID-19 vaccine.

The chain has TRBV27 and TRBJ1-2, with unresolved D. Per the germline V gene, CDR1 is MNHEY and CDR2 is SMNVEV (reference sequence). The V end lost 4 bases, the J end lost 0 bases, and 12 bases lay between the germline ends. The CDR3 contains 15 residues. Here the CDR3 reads CASSSWVGSNYGYTF. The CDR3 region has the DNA TGTGCCAGCAGTTCTTGGGTAGGGTCTAACTATGGCTACACCTTC.

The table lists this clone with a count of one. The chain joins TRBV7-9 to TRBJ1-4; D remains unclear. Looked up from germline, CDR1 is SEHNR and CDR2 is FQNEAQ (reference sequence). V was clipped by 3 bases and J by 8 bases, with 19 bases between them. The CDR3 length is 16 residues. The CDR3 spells CASSFSAHFWQEKLFF. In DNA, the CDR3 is TGTGCCAGCAGCTTTTCAGCGCATTTCTGGCAAGAAAAACTGTTTTTT.

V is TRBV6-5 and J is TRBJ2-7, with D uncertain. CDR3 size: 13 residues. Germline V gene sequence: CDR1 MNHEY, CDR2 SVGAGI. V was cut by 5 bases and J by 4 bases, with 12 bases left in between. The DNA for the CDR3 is TGTGCCAGCAGTAGCACAGTAGGATACGAGCAGTACGTC. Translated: CASSSTVGYEQYV.